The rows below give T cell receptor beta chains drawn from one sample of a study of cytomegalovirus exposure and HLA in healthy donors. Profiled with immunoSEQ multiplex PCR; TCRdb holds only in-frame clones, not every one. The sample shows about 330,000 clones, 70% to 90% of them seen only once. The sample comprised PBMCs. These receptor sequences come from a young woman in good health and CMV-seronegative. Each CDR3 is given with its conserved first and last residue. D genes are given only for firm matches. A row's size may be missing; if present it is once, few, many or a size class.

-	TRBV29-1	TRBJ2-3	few	TGCAGCCTGGCGGTTGGAGTGTCGACAGATACGCAGTATTTT	CSLAVGVSTDTQYF
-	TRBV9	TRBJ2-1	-	TGTGCCAGCAGCGTAGATAACGGGAATTACAATGAGCAGTTCTTC	CASSVDNGNYNEQFF
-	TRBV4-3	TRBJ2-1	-	TGCGCCAGCAGCCAAGGCACTAGCAGGGAGCAGTTCTTC	CASSQGTSREQFF
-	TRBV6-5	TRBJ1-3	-	TGTGCCAGCAGGCGGGGAAACACCATATATTTT	CASRRGNTIYF
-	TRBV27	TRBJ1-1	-	TGTGCCAGCAGTTTAGGGCAGTCGAACACTGAAGCTTTCTTT	CASSLGQSNTEAFF
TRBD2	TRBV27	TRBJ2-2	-	TGTGCCAGCAGTTTATCGTGGGGTCTAGCGGGACCCACCGGGGAGCTGTTTTTT	CASSLSWGLAGPTGELFF
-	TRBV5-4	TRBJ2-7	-	TGTGCCAGCAGCGGCTGGGAGAGGCACGAGCAGTACTTC	CASSGWERHEQYF
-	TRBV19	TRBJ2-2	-	TGTGCCAGCAAGGAGACAGCCGCGAACACCGGGGAGCTGTTTTTT	CASKETAANTGELFF
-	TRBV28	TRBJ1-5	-	TGTGCCAGCAGTTCGACAGAGTATAGCAATCAGCCCCAGCATTTT	CASSSTEYSNQPQHF
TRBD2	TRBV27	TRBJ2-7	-	TGTGCCAGCAGGCCGCAACTAGCGGCCTCCTACGAGCAGTACTTC	CASRPQLAASYEQYF
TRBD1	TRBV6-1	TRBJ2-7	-	TGTGCCAGCCTGAAGGGACAGGGGCCCTCCTACGAGCAGTACTTC	CASLKGQGPSYEQYF
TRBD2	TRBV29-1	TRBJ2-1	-	TGCAGCGCCGCTCAACACAAAAGCGGGACCATCCCAACCTACAATGAGCAGTTCTTC	CSAAQHKSGTIPTYNEQFF
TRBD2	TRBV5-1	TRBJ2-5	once	TGCGCCAGCAGCGTCGGGACTAGCGGAAAGACCCAGTACTTC	CASSVGTSGKTQYF
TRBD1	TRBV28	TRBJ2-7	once	TGTGCCAGCAGTACCTCGGGACAGGGAGTCCACGAGCAGTACTTC	CASSTSGQGVHEQYF
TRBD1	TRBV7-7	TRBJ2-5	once	TGTGCCAGCAGCCAGGACAGGGAGGCCCAGTACTTC	CASSQDREAQYF
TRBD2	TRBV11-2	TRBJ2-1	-	TGTGCCAGCACCCCCGCTCTAGCGGGAGGGCTGGGGCAGTTCTTC	CASTPALAGGLGQFF
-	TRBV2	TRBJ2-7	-	TGTGCCAGCAGTGAAGCTGCGCAGGATTACGAGCAGTACTTC	CASSEAAQDYEQYF